The clone carrying this T cell receptor beta chain was picked up many times. Its target is unknown. The sample originates from a study of regulatory T cells in long-lasting Graves disease. As for the study in general: The study enrolled newly diagnosed Graves' patients on antithyroid drugs under 3 months.

According to the study, TCR beta libraries were built with iRepertoire HTBI primers and CDR3-region Arm-PCR. TCRdb ran MiXCR on the multiplex PCR reads and lists one entry per CDR3 protein. The repertoire holds about 430,000 distinct CDR3 sequences, over 12% seen once, with approximately 7.8% in the top ten. Findings and limits, study-wide: Persistent disease samples used TRBV28, TRBJ1-2 and TRBJ2-5 preferentially. A reduction in accuracy may have resulted from the small sample size.

CDR1 and CDR2 (germline): LGHDT, YNNKEL (reference sequence). V dropped 3 bases and J dropped 7 bases, with 16 bases sitting between them. This CDR3 spans 15 amino acids. Time point here: newly diagnosed GD, antithyroid drugs for less than 3 months. Construction of the TCR library relied on RNA isolated from PBMCs. The sample was also linked to a second study, of T cells in Graves' hyperthyroidism and ophthalmopathy. That work contributes: HTBI primers were the set used in a first-round RT-PCR of the TCR CDR3.

The J gene is TRBJ2-1, the V gene TRBV3-1, with TRBD2 as a possible D gene (5 bases). This clonotype originated in a woman aged 40 to 50 with Graves disease. The sample was peripheral blood mononuclear cells (PBMCs), taken at new diagnosis, from a patient treated with antithyroid drugs. This CDR3 reads CASSQGSVGGNEQFF. CDR3 DNA sequence: TGTGCCAGCAGCCAGGGGAGTGTGGGTGGTAATGAGCAGTTCTTC.